The clone carrying this T cell receptor (beta chain) has more than one count but fewer than ten. Method: immunoSEQ multiplex PCR; TCRdb's copy keeps in-frame clones and lacks some. The sample shows around 120,000 clones, about 79% of them seen only once. The data are from a study of blood T cell repertoires in COVID-19. Study at large: In each case, the material was cDNA or gDNA derived from T cells, B-cell-depleted T cells, or PBMCs.

This CDR3 spans 16 amino acids. CDR1 is LNHDA and CDR2 is SQIVND in the germline V gene (reference sequence). The germline V and J ends were trimmed by 1 base and 4 bases, with 14 bases remaining between them. This TCR came from an elderly woman with acute or convalescent COVID-19. The source material was peripheral blood. The V gene is TRBV19, the J gene TRBJ1-5, with a possible D match to TRBD1 (5 bases). The CDR3 region is CASSIARSRGNQPQHF. The CDR3, as DNA: TGTGCCAGTAGTATAGCTCGCTCAAGGGGAAATCAGCCCCAGCATTTT.